This is a list of T cell receptor beta chains from one sample in a study of identical twins. TCRdb analysed the 5' RACE reads with MiXCR anew, one entry per CDR3 protein. Seen here are fewer than 650,000 distinct CDR3 sequences, approximately 9.6% observed once, and the top ten hold around 3%. The same data also contributed to another study, on yellow fever vaccine responses in identical twins.

The sample taken for sequencing was PBMCs. The source of these receptors is a woman between 18 and 29 years old in good health. CDR3s include the opening cysteine and the closing phenylalanine or tryptophan. A D gene is named only where the DNA matches it firmly. Rows give clone size only sometimes, using once, few, many, or a class for an expanded clone.

clone_size | d_call | j_call | v_call | cdr3_nt | cdr3_aa
many | - | TRBJ1-5 | TRBV20-1 | TGCAGTGCGTCGGACCAGAATCAGCCCCAGCATTTT | CSASDQNQPQHF
- | - | TRBJ1-4 | TRBV16 | TGTGCCAGCAGCCAGTCCCAGGAAAAACTGTTTTTT | CASSQSQEKLFF
few | - | TRBJ2-1 | TRBV7-3 | TGTGCCAGCAGCGAGGACGGAAACTCCTACAATGAGCAGTTCTTC | CASSEDGNSYNEQFF
few | - | TRBJ2-1 | TRBV20-1 | TGCAGTGCTATTAGAGTAAATGAGCAGTTCTTC | CSAIRVNEQFF
many | - | TRBJ2-7 | TRBV12-3/TRBV12-4 | TGTGCCAGCAGTCCTCCAAAACACGAGCAGTACTTC | CASSPPKHEQYF
many | - | TRBJ2-7 | TRBV7-2 | TGTGCCAGCAGGCTCTCGGGGGACGAGCAGTACTTC | CASRLSGDEQYF
- | - | TRBJ1-6 | TRBV6-4 | TGTGCCAGCAGAGAAAGGGACACACAAAATTCACCCCTCCACTTT | CASRERDTQNSPLHF
many | - | TRBJ1-6 | TRBV7-9 | TGTGCCAGCAGCTCGGCCTTATATAATTCACCCCTCCACTTT | CASSSALYNSPLHF
many | TRBD1 | TRBJ1-4 | TRBV5-1 | TGCGCCAGCAGTTCGACAGGGAGGGAAAAACTGTTTTTT | CASSSTGREKLFF
many | - | TRBJ2-7 | TRBV9 | TGTGCCAGCAGTCGGCGGGACTACGAGCAGTACTTC | CASSRRDYEQYF
- | TRBD2 | TRBJ2-3 | TRBV7-8 | TGTGCCAGCAGCCACGGACTAGCGGAATACACAGATACGCAGTATTTT | CASSHGLAEYTDTQYF
many | - | TRBJ2-3 | TRBV29-1 | TGCAGCGTTGTCGAGGTTGGGGTTACGAATACGCAGTATTTT | CSVVEVGVTNTQYF
few | - | TRBJ2-7 | TRBV20-1 | TGCAGTGCTAGAGTCTTAGGGGTTCCCTACGAGCAGTACTTC | CSARVLGVPYEQYF
many | - | TRBJ1-1 | TRBV12-3/TRBV12-4 | TGTGCCAGCACCGCGTGGGGGGACCCTCGGGGTGACACTGAAGCTTTCTTT | CASTAWGDPRGDTEAFF
- | - | TRBJ1-5 | TRBV13 | TGTGCCAGCAGCTTAGGTTATATGGCATCCTCTGAGGGTATCCAGCCCCAGCATTTT | CASSLGYMASSEGIQPQHF
few | - | TRBJ2-5 | TRBV19 | TGTGCCAGTAGTATTCGTTCCCGGGTAATAGAGCAAGAGACCCAGTACTTC | CASSIRSRVIEQETQYF
- | - | TRBJ2-3 | TRBV4-3 | TGCGCCAGCAGCCAAGATAGTCCAGGGGCAAGAACAGATACGCAGTATTTT | CASSQDSPGARTDTQYF
- | - | TRBJ2-3 | TRBV7-1 | TGTGCCAGCAGCTTAGAGGGTTTAACGGGAGATACGCAGTATTTT | CASSLEGLTGDTQYF
many | - | TRBJ1-5 | TRBV29-1 | TGCAGCGTTGCCACAGGGAATCAGCCCCAGCATTTT | CSVATGNQPQHF
- | - | TRBJ2-7 | TRBV6-2/TRBV6-3 | TGTGCCAGCAGTTATTCCAGGGTTTGGGAGCAGTACTTC | CASSYSRVWEQYF
- | - | TRBJ2-7 | TRBV4-3 | TGCGCCAGCAGCCAAGGGACTATAGGCTCCTACGAGCAGTACTTC | CASSQGTIGSYEQYF
- | - | TRBJ1-5 | TRBV3-1 | TGTGCCAGCAGCCAAGATCCAGGGGTCAATCAGCCCCAGCATTTT | CASSQDPGVNQPQHF
many | - | TRBJ1-1 | TRBV29-1 | TGCAGCGTTGTCCTGAACACTGAAGCTTTCTTT | CSVVLNTEAFF
- | - | TRBJ1-1 | TRBV12-3/TRBV12-4 | TGTGCCAGCAGCTCAGGGAGGGGTGCCCCTGAAGCTTTCTTT | CASSSGRGAPEAFF
- | TRBD1 | TRBJ2-7 | TRBV15 | TGTGCCACCAGCAGAGATTCCCTGGTTGAGGGGGCGGTCGAGCAGTACTTC | CATSRDSLVEGAVEQYF
- | - | TRBJ2-4 | TRBV4-2 | TGTGCCAGCAGCCATGACCATGCGGGACTAGCCAAAAACATTCAGTACTTC | CASSHDHAGLAKNIQYF
few | - | TRBJ1-6 | TRBV4-3 | TGCGCCAGCAGCCAAGATCAGGGGAATTCACCCCTCCACTTT | CASSQDQGNSPLHF
many | TRBD2 | TRBJ2-7 | TRBV20-1 | TGCAGTGCTACCCGGACTAGCGGGAGGTATCGCGAGCAGTACTTC | CSATRTSGRYREQYF